These 16 T cell receptor beta chains came from one sample sequenced in a study of blood T cell repertoires in COVID-19. Repertoires were generated with immunoSEQ multiplex PCR, while TCRdb's copy carries only in-frame clones and drops some. The sample has about 180,000 clones, around 85% seen once. The sample was peripheral blood. The receptors were gathered from a man aged 80 or over with COVID-19, enrolled during active disease.

Written as DNA, the CDR3 is TGTGCCATCAGGCATGATTGGGACAGCCAAGCTTTCTTT. This codes for CAIRHDWDSQAFF. The V and J genes are TRBV10-3 and TRBJ1-1; 7 nucleotides align to TRBD1. This CDR3 is built from 13 residues. Germline V gene lookup returns CDR1 ENHRY and CDR2 SYGVKD. V shed 6 bases, J shed 9 bases, and the junction held 10 bases outside the gene matches.

With respect to this clone: At one of its ends the junction is not consistent with the germline gene, which may arise from a read error. This chain links TRBV3-1 (or the pseudogene TRBV3-2) with TRBJ2-7; no definite D call. The CDR3 spans 11 residues. Per the germline V gene, CDR1 is LGHDT and CDR2 is YNNKEL (reference sequence). CDR3 nucleotides: TGTGCCAGCAGCCAAGGGCCCATTGAGGACTTC. It codes for CASSQGPIEDF.

The chain uses TRBV19 and TRBJ2-1; TRBD2 is a possible D gene (6 bases). CDR1 is LNHDA and CDR2 is SQIVND in the germline V gene (reference sequence). V lost 3 bases and J lost 0, with 15 bases in between. This CDR3 has 17 amino acids. This CDR3 reads CASSMEGMVGSYNEQFF. The CDR3 region has the DNA TGTGCCAGTAGTATGGAGGGAATGGTAGGCTCCTACAATGAGCAGTTCTTC.

In its sample, this clone was seen once. The chain has TRBV7-3 and TRBJ1-1; no clear D gene. The CDR3 is 13 amino acids. V lost 0 bases to trimming and J lost 5 bases, with 7 bases between them. CDR1 and CDR2 (germline): SGHTA, FQGTGA. The CDR3 nucleotides are TGTGCCAGCAGCTTAACTCGGGGAACTGAAGCTTTCTTT. This codes for CASSLTRGTEAFF.

The chain links TRBV29-1 to TRBJ2-1; tentative D call: TRBD2 (5 bases). The CDR3 runs to 14 residues. Germline V lookup: CDR1 SQVTM, CDR2 ANQGSEA. V was shortened by 3 bases and J by 0 bases, with 9 bases between the two germline ends. CDR3 loop: CSVDAGSSYNEQFF. The CDR3 nucleotides are TGCAGCGTTGATGCTGGGAGCTCCTACAATGAGCAGTTCTTC.

A note on this clone: A read error may account for a junction end that differs from germline. V gene TRBV6-2 or TRBV6-3 combines with J gene TRBJ1-1; no reliable D call. The CDR3 spans 13 residues. Per the germline V gene, CDR1 is MNHEY and CDR2 is SVGEGT. This chain's CDR3 is CASSPSLLMRVLF. The CDR3 DNA sequence: TGTGCCAGCAGTCCCTCCCTTCTTATGAGGGTCCTCTTT.

This clone was recorded at least ten times. V and J are TRBV19 and TRBJ2-7; the D gene is possibly TRBD1 (6 bases). The germline gives CDR1 LNHDA, CDR2 SQIVND (reference sequence). The CDR3 length is 13 residues. V was trimmed by 5 bases and J by 2 bases, leaving 10 bases between them. CDR3 nucleotides: TGTGCCAGTAGTGCAACAGGGCCCTACGAGCAGTACTTC. Protein product: CASSATGPYEQYF.

V and J are TRBV19 and TRBJ1-1, with D tentatively TRBD1 (6 bases). Germline CDR1 and CDR2: LNHDA and SQIVND (reference sequence). Trimming took 3 bases from V and 5 from J, leaving 13 bases between them. The CDR3 extends over 14 amino acids. The CDR3 loop is CASSIGGAETEAFF. Here the CDR3 DNA reads TGTGCCAGTAGTATTGGGGGGGCAGAGACTGAAGCTTTCTTT.

A word on this clone: Mismatch with germline at one junction end may stem from a read error. V and J are TRBV4-1 and TRBJ2-7; perhaps TRBD1 as D (6 bases). Germline V gene lookup returns CDR1 MGHRA and CDR2 YSYEKL. This CDR3 contains 15 residues. The CDR3 DNA sequence: TGCGCCAGCCGCCAAGCGGACAGTAACCCCTACGAGCAGTACTTC. This sequence encodes CASRQADSNPYEQYF.

The chain uses TRBV4-1 and TRBJ2-4; no clear D gene. V shed 2 bases and J shed 0 bases, with 14 bases lying between them. Germline loops: CDR1 MGHRA, CDR2 YSYEKL. The CDR3 is made up of 17 amino acids. This chain's CDR3 is CASSQPTEALAKNIQYF. The CDR3, as DNA: TGCGCCAGCAGCCAACCTACAGAAGCCTTAGCCAAAAACATTCAGTACTTC.

On this clone: Other nucleotide sequences in the sample specify the same CDR3. The chain is built from TRBV2 and TRBJ2-1; no clear D gene. Looked up from germline, CDR1 is SNHLY and CDR2 is FYNNEI. CDR3 length: 11 residues. Trimming left V 6 bases short and J 4 bases short, with 4 bases between. The CDR3 loop reads CASSPYNEQFF. The CDR3 DNA reads as TGTGCCAGCAGCCCTTACAATGAGCAGTTCTTC.

The chain employs TRBV7-3 and TRBJ2-5; 8 bases match TRBD1. J was trimmed by 2 bases and V by 2 bases; bases with no gene match: 7. This CDR3 contains 16 residues. CDR1 and CDR2 (germline): SGHTA, FQGTGA. The DNA of the CDR3 is TGTGCCAGCAGCTTATTGGGGCAGGGGGCGCAAGAGACCCAGTACTTC. Translating it yields CASSLLGQGAQETQYF.

The rearrangement joins TRBV19 to TRBJ1-5, with 8 bases that match TRBD1. V gave up 6 bases and J gave up 4 bases; unmatched junction bases: 5. The germline CDR1 and CDR2 sequences are LNHDA and SQIVND (reference sequence). This CDR3 contains 14 residues. The DNA of the CDR3 is TGTGCCAGTAGCTCGCGACAGGGGAATCAGCCCCAGCATTTT. Translating it yields CASSSRQGNQPQHF.

V is TRBV15 and J is TRBJ2-7; the D gene is possibly TRBD1 (5 bases). With 2 bases removed from V and 1 base from J, the gap between germline ends came to 9 bases. CDR1 and CDR2 (germline): LNHNV, YYDKDF (reference sequence). The CDR3 consists of 14 residues. In DNA form, the CDR3 reads TGTGCCACCAGCAGATACAGGAGTTCCTACGAGCAGTACTTC. This codes for CATSRYRSSYEQYF. The whole variable domain, filled in from reference TRBV15 and TRBJ2-7, reads DAMVIQNPRYQVTQFGKPVTLSCSQTLNHNVMYWYQQKSSQAPKLLFHYYDKDFNNEADTPDNFQSRRPNTSFCFLDIRSPGLGDTAMYLCATSRYRSSYEQYFGPGTRLTVT.

This rearrangement joins TRBV5-1 to TRBJ2-5; D ambiguous. The CDR3 has 14 amino acids. The V end lost 2 bases, the J end lost 1 base, and 9 bases lay between the germline ends. The V gene's germline CDR1 is SGHRS and CDR2 YFSETQ. CDR3 nucleotide sequence: TGCGCCAGCAGCTTCCTATCCTCCCAAGAGACCCAGTACTTC. Translation: CASSFLSSQETQYF. The full variable domain, its missing parts supplied by reference TRBV5-1 and TRBJ2-5, is KAGVTQTPRYLIKTRGQQVTLSCSPISGHRSVSWYQQTPGQGLQFLFEYFSETQRNKGNFPGRFSGRQFSNSRSEMNVSTLELGDSALYLCASSFLSSQETQYFGPGTRLLVL.

The rearrangement uses TRBV29-1 and TRBJ1-1, with unresolved D. Between the trimmed V and J ends, which lost 0 bases and 8 bases, there was a span of 7 bases. The germline CDR1 and CDR2 sequences are SQVTM and ANQGSEA. This CDR3 spans 11 amino acids. CDR3 DNA: TGCAGCGTTGAAGATCGACTCGAAGCTTTCTTT. It codes for CSVEDRLEAFF.